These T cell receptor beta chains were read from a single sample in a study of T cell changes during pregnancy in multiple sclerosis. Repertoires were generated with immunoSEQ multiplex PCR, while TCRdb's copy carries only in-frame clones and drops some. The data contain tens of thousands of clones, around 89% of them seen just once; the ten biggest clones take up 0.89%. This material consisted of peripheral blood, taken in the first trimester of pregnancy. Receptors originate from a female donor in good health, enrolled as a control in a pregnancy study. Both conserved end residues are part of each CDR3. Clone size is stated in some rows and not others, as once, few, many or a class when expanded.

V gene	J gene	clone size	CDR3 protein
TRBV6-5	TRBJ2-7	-	CASSTGTDYEQYF
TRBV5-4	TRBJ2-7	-	CASSPGTREQYF
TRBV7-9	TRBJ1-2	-	CASSTRGGDGYTF
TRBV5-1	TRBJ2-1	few	CASSLTSALDEQFF
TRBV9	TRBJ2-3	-	CASSVAGSGAPDTQYF
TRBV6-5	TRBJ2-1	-	CASSYGAGGRNEQFF
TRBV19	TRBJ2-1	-	CASSTQGGVYSDEQFF
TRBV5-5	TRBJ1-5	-	CASSFPEDKRNWLRNQPQHF
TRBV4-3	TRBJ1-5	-	CASSPGGMQPQHF
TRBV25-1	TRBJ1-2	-	CASSEWGSIYGYTF
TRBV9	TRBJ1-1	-	CASSVGVDTEAFF
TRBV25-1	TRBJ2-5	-	CASSEDRGLETQYF
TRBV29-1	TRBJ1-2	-	CSVTQIYGYTF
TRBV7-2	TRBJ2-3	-	CASSLFQTSGHDTQYF
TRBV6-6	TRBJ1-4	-	CASGQGSNEKLFF
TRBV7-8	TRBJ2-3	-	CASSLQRNTQYF
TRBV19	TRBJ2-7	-	CASIPKLDRGGSYEQYF
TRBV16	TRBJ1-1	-	CASSQSWTSGGTEAFF
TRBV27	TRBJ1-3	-	CASSQTGGLGNTIYF
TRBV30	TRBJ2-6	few	CAWSNGEVSGANVLTF
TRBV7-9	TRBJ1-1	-	CASSLVVASTSLDTEAFF
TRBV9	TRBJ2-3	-	CASNAGLAGGPLTDTQYF
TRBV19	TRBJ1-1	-	CASTQGGVWNTEAFF
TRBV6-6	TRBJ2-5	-	CASWRDSRETQYF
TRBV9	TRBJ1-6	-	CASSVETQPNSPLHF
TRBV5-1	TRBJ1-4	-	CASSFAGLGEKLFF
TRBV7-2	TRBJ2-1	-	CASSLAGVDSNEQFF
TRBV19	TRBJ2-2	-	CASSPTNTGELFF
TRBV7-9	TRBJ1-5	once	CASSLEEGTGFSNQPQHF
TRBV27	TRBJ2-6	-	CASAGLGSHSGANVLTF
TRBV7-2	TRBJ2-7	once	CASSSGAAYEQYF
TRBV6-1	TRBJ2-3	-	CGGRGETDTQYF
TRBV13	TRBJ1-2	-	CASSSLGSPLPGYTF
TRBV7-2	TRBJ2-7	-	CASSPAGTPTYEQYF
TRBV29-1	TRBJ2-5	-	CSVVPTMRGRGETQYF
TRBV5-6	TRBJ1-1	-	CASSLGHQTEAFF
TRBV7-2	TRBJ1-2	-	CASSQTGVYGYTF
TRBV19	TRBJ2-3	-	CASSIDQADTQYF
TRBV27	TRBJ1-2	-	CASRSGGYYGYTF
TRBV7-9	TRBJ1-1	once	CASSLGVEGTEAFF
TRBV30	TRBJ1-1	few	CAWNGGDTEAFF
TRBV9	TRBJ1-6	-	CASSGRHGNSPLHF
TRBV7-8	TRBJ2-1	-	CASSPPLAGGSYEQFF
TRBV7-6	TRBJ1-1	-	CASSFGTGGSEAFF